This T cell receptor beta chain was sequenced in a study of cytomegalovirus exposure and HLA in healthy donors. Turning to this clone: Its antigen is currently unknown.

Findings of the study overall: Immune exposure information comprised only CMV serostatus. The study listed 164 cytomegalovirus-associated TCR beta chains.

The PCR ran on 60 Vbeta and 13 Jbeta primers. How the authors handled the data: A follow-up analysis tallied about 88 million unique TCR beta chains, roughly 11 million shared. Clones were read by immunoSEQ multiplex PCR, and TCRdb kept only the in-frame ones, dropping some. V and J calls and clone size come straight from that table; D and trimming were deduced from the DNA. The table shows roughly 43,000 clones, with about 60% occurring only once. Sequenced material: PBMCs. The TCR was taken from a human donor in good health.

CDR3 region: CAISEEGIYTF. CDR3 bases: TGTGCCATCAGTGAGGAGGGTATTTACACCTTC. The chain uses TRBV10-3 and TRBJ1-2; D is unresolved. The CDR3 covers 11 residues. Germline CDR1 ENHRY, CDR2 SYGVKD. V shed 2 bases and J shed 11 bases, with 9 bases lying between them.